This T cell receptor (beta chain) derives from a study of Ad26.COV2.S vaccination and SARS-CoV-2 variants. Study-level results: Considerable breadth of spike-specific CD8+ and CD4+ T cell responses has reportedly been documented following vaccination. Across vaccine and placebo recipients, the breadth of non-spike TCRs was similar. People who got the vaccine had more spike-specific TCR breadth than people who got placebo. Estimates derived from TCR breadth and depth analyses may have underestimated total T cell responses.

Sequencing used immunoSEQ multiplex PCR; TCRdb keeps in-frame clones, though not all of them. Of about 350,000 clones listed, about 90% are singletons. In germline, CDR1 is SGHRS, CDR2 YFSETQ. With 1 base clipped from V and 8 bases from J, the junction kept 7 bases outside the gene matches. The CDR3 is 15 amino acids. Notes on this clone: Antigen: not known.

This TCR was recovered from a human donor who had recovered from COVID-19. This chain joins TRBV5-1 and TRBJ2-5, with 11 bases matching TRBD2. Sequenced material: peripheral blood, taken after recovery from COVID-19. CDR3 residues: CASSLTTSGVKTQYF. The CDR3, as DNA: TGCGCCAGCAGCTTGACGACTAGCGGGGTCAAAACCCAGTACTTC.